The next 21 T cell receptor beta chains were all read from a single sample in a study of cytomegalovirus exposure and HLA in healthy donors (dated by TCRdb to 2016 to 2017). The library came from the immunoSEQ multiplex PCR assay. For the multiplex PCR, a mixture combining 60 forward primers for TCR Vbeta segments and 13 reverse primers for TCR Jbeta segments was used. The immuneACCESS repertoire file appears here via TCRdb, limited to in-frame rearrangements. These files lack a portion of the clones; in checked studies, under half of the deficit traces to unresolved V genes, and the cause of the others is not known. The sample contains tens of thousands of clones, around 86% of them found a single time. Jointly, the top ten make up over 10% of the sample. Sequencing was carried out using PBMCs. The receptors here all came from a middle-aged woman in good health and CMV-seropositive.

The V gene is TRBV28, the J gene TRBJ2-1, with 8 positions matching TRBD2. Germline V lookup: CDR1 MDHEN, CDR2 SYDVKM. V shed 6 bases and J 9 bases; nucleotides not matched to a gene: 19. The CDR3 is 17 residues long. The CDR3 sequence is CASSPAPGTSSMGEQFF. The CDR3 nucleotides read TGTGCCAGCAGCCCTGCGCCCGGGACTAGTAGTATGGGTGAGCAGTTCTTC.

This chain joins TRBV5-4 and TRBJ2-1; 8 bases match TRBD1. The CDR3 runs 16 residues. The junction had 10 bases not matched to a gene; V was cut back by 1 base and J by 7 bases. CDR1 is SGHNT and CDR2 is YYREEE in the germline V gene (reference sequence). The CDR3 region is CASSLTRQGRSNEQFF. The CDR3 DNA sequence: TGTGCCAGCAGCTTGACGCGACAGGGGAGGTCGAATGAGCAGTTCTTC.

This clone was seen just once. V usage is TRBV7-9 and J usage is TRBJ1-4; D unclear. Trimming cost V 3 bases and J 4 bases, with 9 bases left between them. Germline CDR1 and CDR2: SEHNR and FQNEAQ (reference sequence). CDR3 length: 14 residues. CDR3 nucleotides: TGTGCCAGCAGCTTTTCCGAGATTAATGAAAAACTGTTTTTT. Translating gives CASSFSEINEKLFF.

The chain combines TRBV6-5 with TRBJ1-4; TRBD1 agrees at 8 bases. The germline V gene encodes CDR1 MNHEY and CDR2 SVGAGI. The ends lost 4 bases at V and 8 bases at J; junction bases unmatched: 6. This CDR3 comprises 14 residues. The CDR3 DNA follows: TGTGCCAGCAGTTCAGGGGGCGCCGGGGAAAAACTGTTTTTT. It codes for CASSSGGAGEKLFF.

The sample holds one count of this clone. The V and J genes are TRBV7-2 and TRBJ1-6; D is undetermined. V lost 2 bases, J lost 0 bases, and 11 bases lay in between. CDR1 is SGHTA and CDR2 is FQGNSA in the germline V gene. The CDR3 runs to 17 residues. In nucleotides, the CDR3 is TGTGCCAGCAGCTTACTCTCCCGGAGCTCCTATAATTCACCCCTCCACTTT. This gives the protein CASSLLSRSSYNSPLHF.

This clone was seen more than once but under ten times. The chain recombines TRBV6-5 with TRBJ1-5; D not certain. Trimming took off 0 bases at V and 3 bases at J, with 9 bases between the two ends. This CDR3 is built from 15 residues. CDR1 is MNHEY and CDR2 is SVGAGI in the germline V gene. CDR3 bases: TGTGCCAGCAGTTACTCGAGGGAGTTCAATCAGCCCCAGCATTTT. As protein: CASSYSREFNQPQHF.

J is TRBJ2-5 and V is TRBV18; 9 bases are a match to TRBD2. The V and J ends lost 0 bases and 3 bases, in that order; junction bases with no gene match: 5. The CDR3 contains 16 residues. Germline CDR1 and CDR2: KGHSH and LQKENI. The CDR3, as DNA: TGTGCCAGCTCACCACCCATTTCTAGCGGGGAAGAGACCCAGTACTTC. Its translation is CASSPPISSGEETQYF.

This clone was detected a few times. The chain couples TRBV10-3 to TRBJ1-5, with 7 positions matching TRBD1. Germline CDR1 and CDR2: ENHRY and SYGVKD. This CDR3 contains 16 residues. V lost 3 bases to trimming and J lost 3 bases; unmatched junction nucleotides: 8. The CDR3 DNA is TGTGCCATCAGTGACGGAAGAGGGGGCTTCAATCAGCCCCAGCATTTT. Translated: CAISDGRGGFNQPQHF.

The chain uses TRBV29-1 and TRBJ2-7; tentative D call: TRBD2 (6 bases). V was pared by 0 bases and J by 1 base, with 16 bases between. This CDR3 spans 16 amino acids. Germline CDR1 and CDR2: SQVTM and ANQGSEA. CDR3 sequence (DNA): TGCAGCGTTGAAGATGCAGTCAGGAGGGGTTCCTACGAGCAGTACTTC. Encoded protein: CSVEDAVRRGSYEQYF.

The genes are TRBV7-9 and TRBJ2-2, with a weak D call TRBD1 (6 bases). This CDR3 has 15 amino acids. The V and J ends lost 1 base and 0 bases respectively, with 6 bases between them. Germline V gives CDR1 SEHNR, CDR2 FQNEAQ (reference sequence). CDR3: CASSLGDTNTGELFF. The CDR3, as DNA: TGTGCCAGCAGCTTAGGGGACACGAACACCGGGGAGCTGTTTTTT.

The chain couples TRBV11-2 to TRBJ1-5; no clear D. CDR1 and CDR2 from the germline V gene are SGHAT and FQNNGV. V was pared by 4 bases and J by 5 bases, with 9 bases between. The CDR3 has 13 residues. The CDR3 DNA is TGTGCCAGCAGCTGGGTGGAGGATCAGCCCCAGCATTTT. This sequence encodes CASSWVEDQPQHF.

This CDR3 reads CASSLGTRIGETQYF. In nucleotides, the CDR3 is TGCGCCAGCAGCTTGGGAACTAGGATCGGGGAGACCCAGTACTTC. The chain is built from TRBV5-1 and TRBJ2-5; D possibly corresponds to TRBD2 (5 bases). V was clipped by 0 bases and J by 5 bases, with 14 bases between them. Germline loops: CDR1 SGHRS, CDR2 YFSETQ. The CDR3 is 15 residues long.

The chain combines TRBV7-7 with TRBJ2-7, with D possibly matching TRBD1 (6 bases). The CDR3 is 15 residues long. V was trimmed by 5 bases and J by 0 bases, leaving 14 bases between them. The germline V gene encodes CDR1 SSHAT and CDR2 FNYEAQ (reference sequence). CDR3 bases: TGTGCCAGCAGCCCCGACACGACAGGCTCCTACGAGCAGTACTTC. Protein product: CASSPDTTGSYEQYF. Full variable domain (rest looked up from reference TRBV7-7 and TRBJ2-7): GAGVSQSPRYKVTKRGQDVTLRCDPISSHATLYWYQQALGQGPEFLTYFNYEAQPDKSGLPSDRFSAERPEGSISTLTIQRTEQRDSAMYRCASSPDTTGSYEQYFGPGTRLTVT.

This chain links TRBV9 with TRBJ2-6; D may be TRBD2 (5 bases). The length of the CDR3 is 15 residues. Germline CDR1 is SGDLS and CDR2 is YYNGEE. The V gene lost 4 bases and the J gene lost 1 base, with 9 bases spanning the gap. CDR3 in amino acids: CASSSQRSGANVLTF. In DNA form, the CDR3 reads TGTGCCAGCAGCTCCCAGCGGTCTGGGGCCAACGTCCTGACTTTC.

Here the CDR3 reads CASSVEGVGAGNTEAFF. CDR3 DNA: TGTGCCAGCAGCGTAGAGGGGGTGGGGGCAGGGAACACTGAAGCTTTCTTT. The chain couples TRBV9 to TRBJ1-1; TRBD1 might be the D (6 bases). CDR1 and CDR2 (germline): SGDLS, YYNGEE. V lost 0 bases, J lost 1 base, and 16 bases lay in between. CDR3 length: 17 amino acids.

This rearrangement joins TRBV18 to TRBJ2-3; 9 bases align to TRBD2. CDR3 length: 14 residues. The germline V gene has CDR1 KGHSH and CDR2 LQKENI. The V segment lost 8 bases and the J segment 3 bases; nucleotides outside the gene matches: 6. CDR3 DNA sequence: TGTGCCAGCCACGCTCTAGCGGGGACAGATACGCAGTATTTT. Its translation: CASHALAGTDTQYF.

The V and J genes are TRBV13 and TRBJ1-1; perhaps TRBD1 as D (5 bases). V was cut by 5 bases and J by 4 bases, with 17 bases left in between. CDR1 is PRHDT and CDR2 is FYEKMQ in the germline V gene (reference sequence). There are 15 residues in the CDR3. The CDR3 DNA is TGTGCCAGCAGCCCTAGGATCGACAGCTTCACTGAAGCTTTCTTT. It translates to CASSPRIDSFTEAFF.

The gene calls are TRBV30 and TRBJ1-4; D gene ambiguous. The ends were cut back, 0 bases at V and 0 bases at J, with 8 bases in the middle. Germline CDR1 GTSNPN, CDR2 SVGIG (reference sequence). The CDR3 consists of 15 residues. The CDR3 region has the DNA TGTGCCTGGAGTGTAGGAGGGACAACTAATGAAAAACTGTTTTTT. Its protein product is CAWSVGGTTNEKLFF.

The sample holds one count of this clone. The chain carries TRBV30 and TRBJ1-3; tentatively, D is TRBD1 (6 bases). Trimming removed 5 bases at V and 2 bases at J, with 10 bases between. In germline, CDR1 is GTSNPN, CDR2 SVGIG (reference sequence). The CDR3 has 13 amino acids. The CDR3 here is CAWHPGAGNTIYF. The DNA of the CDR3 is TGTGCCTGGCATCCAGGGGCTGGAAACACCATATATTTT.

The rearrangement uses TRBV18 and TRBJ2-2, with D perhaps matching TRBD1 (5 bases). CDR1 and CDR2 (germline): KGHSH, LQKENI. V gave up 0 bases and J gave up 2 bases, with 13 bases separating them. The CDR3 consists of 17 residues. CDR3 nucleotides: TGTGCCAGCTCACCACCTTCGACAGCGCCCAACACCGGGGAGCTGTTTTTT. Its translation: CASSPPSTAPNTGELFF.

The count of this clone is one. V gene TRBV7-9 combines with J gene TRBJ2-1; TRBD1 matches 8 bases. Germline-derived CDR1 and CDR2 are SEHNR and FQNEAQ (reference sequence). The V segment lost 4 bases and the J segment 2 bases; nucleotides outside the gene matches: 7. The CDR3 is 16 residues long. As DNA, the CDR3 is TGTGCCAGCAGCTCCCCCCCGGGACAGGCCTACAATGAGCAGTTCTTC. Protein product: CASSSPPGQAYNEQFF.